This TCR beta chain stems from a study of CD8 T cells in ankylosing spondylitis. Study outcomes and limitations: Seemingly distinctive of ankylosing spondylitis blood was a TCR beta motif formed by eight highly homologous variants. In the blood and synovial fluid of reactive arthritis, some motif variants had been previously reported.

The sample holds a few counts of this clonotype. Its antigen is not identified. This CDR3 spans 16 amino acids. Germline CDR1 is SGHRS and CDR2 is YFSETQ. Trimming stripped 3 bases from V and 4 bases from J, with 16 bases between. TCRdb re-called the 5' RACE reads with MiXCR, one entry per CDR3 protein. This table holds 650,000 to 800,000 distinct CDR3 sequences, 19% found once. Sample: blood, either unsorted or a sorted T cell fraction (not recorded which). This chain joins TRBV5-1 and TRBJ1-4, with a possible D match to TRBD1 (5 bases). The TCR originated in a male donor with ankylosing spondylitis. CDR3 coding DNA: TGCGCCAGCAGCTCCGGCCGGGGCAGGGATAATGAAAAACTGTTTTTT. Protein product: CASSSGRGRDNEKLFF. Full variable domain (remainder filled in from reference TRBV5-1 and TRBJ1-4): KAGVTQTPRYLIKTRGQQVTLSCSPISGHRSVSWYQQTPGQGLQFLFEYFSETQRNKGNFPGRFSGRQFSNSRSEMNVSTLELGDSALYLCASSSGRGRDNEKLFFGSGTQLSVL.